Described below is a single T cell receptor (beta chain) sequence and its context. This sample is part of a study of T cells after yellow fever vaccination. Using its own MiXCR run on the 5' RACE reads, TCRdb lists one record per CDR3 protein. The sample consists of about 96,000 distinct CDR3 sequences, roughly 10% of them appearing once. Germline V lookup: CDR1 MNHNS, CDR2 SASEGT. With 6 bases removed from V and 4 bases from J, the gap between germline ends came to 16 bases. The CDR3 loop spans 15 amino acids. The sequence came from a man aged 18 to 29 who received the YFV17D yellow fever vaccine. The rearrangement joins TRBV6-1 to TRBJ2-1; D remains ambiguous. The material sequenced was CD8+ T cells not binding an NS4B(214-222) dextramer, sorted from PBMCs, taken less than 16 days after the first yellow fever vaccination. The chain's CDR3 is CASSPSEYDYNEQFF. The CDR3 DNA is TGTGCCAGCAGCCCGTCGGAGTACGATTACAATGAGCAGTTCTTC.